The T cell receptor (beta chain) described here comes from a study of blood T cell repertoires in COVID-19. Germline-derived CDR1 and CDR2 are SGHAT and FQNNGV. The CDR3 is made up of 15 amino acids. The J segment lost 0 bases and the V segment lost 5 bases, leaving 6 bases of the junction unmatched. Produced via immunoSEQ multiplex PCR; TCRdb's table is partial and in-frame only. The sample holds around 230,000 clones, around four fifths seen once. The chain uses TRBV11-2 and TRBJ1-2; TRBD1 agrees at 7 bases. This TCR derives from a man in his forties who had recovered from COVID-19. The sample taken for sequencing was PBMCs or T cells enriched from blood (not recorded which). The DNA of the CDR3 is TGTGCCAGCAGCCTGACAGGGTTCGCTAACTATGGCTACACCTTC. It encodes CASSLTGFANYGYTF. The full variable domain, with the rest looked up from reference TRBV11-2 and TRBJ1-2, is EAGVAQSPRYKIIEKRQSVAFWCNPISGHATLYWYQQILGQGPKLLIQFQNNGVVDDSQLPKDRFSAERLKGVDSTLKIQPAKLEDSAVYLCASSLTGFANYGYTFGSGTRLTVV.